What follows are 32 T cell receptor beta chains derived from one specimen sequenced in a study of T cell repertoires in cytomegalovirus infection. TCRdb re-called the reads through MiXCR, storing one row per CDR3 protein. This sample has 450,000 to 600,000 distinct CDR3 sequences, with 30% to 35% found just once. Antigens for these TCRs are unknown. The sample here was cultured PBMCs, taken from culture after CMV antigen stimulation. The receptor set was obtained from a human donor in good health (CMV status not recorded). Some clones in this sample may be carry-over from other donors' samples.

The chain recombines TRBV6-6 with TRBJ2-4, with 10 nucleotides matching TRBD1. The CDR3 runs to 13 residues. Germline V gives CDR1 MNHNY, CDR2 SVGAGI (reference sequence). Trimming cost V 2 bases and J 12 bases; bases outside gene matches: 4. The CDR3 region is CASSYGQGVRQYF. Here the CDR3 DNA reads TGTGCCAGCAGTTACGGACAGGGGGTACGTCAGTACTTC.

This clonotype showed up just once. The chain uses TRBV19 and TRBJ2-3; D might be TRBD2 (6 bases). V was clipped by 4 bases and J by 0 bases, with 11 bases between them. Germline V gene data show CDR1 as LNHDA and CDR2 as SQIVND (reference sequence). The CDR3 covers 15 residues. Here the CDR3 reads CASSKAGSSTDTQYF. DNA for the CDR3: TGTGCCAGTAGTAAAGCGGGCTCTAGCACAGATACGCAGTATTTT.

The chain uses TRBV30 and TRBJ2-4; the match to TRBD2 covers 9 bases. In germline, CDR1 is GTSNPN, CDR2 SVGIG (reference sequence). V lost 0 bases and J lost 10; bases outside the gene matches: 4. The CDR3 consists of 13 residues. The CDR3 reads CAWSVVAGVIQYF. As DNA, the CDR3 is TGTGCCTGGAGTGTCGTAGCGGGAGTTATTCAGTACTTC.

This clonotype was seen a handful of times. The chain is built from TRBV4-3 and TRBJ2-1; D unclear. The CDR3 length is 13 residues. Germline V gene lookup returns CDR1 LGHNA and CDR2 YSLEER. V lost 5 bases and J 5 bases, leaving 10 bases between the germline ends. The CDR3 protein is CASSNIFDNEQFF. The CDR3 DNA sequence: TGCGCCAGCAGCAACATCTTCGACAATGAGCAGTTCTTC.

J is TRBJ2-1 and V is TRBV27, with TRBD2 matching over 12 bases. Germline CDR1 and CDR2: MNHEY and SMNVEV (reference sequence). CDR3 size: 17 residues. Trimming took 7 bases from V and 9 from J; bases not matched to a gene: 16. CDR3: CASTPRGLAGGGSEQFF. The CDR3 bases are TGTGCCAGCACCCCCAGGGGGCTAGCGGGAGGGGGAAGTGAGCAGTTCTTC.

This clonotype has more than one count but fewer than ten. This rearrangement joins TRBV19 to TRBJ1-5; D call uncertain. This CDR3 has 15 residues. Germline values: CDR1 LNHDA, CDR2 SQIVND (reference sequence). Trimming pared 3 bases from V and 5 bases from J, leaving 14 bases between. The CDR3 loop is CASSITVQHHQPQHF. DNA of the CDR3: TGTGCCAGTAGTATCACGGTACAGCACCATCAGCCCCAGCATTTT.

The chain combines TRBV10-3 with TRBJ2-3; TRBD2 aligns across 12 bases. The CDR3 has 17 residues. Germline trimming cut 6 bases from V and 2 bases from J; bases unmatched to any gene: 9. Germline V gene data show CDR1 as ENHRY and CDR2 as SYGVKD. In nucleotides, the CDR3 is TGTGCCATCAGGAAACGGACTAGCGGGGAACACACAGATACGCAGTATTTT. This gives the protein CAIRKRTSGEHTDTQYF.

This clonotype appeared a few times. The genes are TRBV7-8 and TRBJ2-7, with 7 bases matching TRBD1. V was clipped by 1 base and J by 4 bases; unmatched bases: 19. This CDR3 is built from 19 residues. In germline, CDR1 is SGHVS, CDR2 FQNEAQ. The CDR3 nucleotides are TGTGCCAGCAGCTTAGGGGGACAGAGACTGGGGATTCGAAGGTACGAGCAGTACGTC. Translating it yields CASSLGGQRLGIRRYEQYV.

This chain connects TRBV7-2 to TRBJ2-3, with a tentative D call TRBD2 (6 bases). In germline, CDR1 is SGHTA, CDR2 FQGNSA. The CDR3 has 14 amino acids. Trimming stripped 0 bases from V and 8 bases from J, with 12 bases between. The CDR3 loop is CASSLAGGKGTQYF. CDR3 DNA sequence: TGTGCCAGCAGCTTAGCGGGAGGAAAGGGTACGCAGTATTTT.

This chain links TRBV7-9 with TRBJ2-7; no clear D gene. V lost 2 bases, J lost 6 bases, and 11 bases lay in between. The CDR3 is 13 amino acids. Germline CDR1 SEHNR, CDR2 FQNEAQ (reference sequence). The CDR3 DNA reads TGTGCCAGCAGCTTATTGGGAACTGGCGAGCAGTACTTC. This gives the protein CASSLLGTGEQYF.

This clonotype was seen only a few times. In nucleotides, the CDR3 is TGCGCCAGCAGCTTGGATCCCCCCCCGGGCACTGAAGCTTTCTTT. Residues: CASSLDPPPGTEAFF. The J gene is TRBJ1-1, the V gene TRBV5-1; unclear D gene. Looked up from germline, CDR1 is SGHRS and CDR2 is YFSETQ. This CDR3 is 15 amino acids long. Trimming cost V 0 bases and J 4 bases, with 13 bases left between them.

The V gene is TRBV7-9, the J gene TRBJ2-7; possible D gene TRBD2, 6 bases. The CDR3 has 15 amino acids. Germline values: CDR1 SEHNR, CDR2 FQNEAQ (reference sequence). The ends were cut back, 1 base at V and 3 bases at J, with 13 bases in the middle. The CDR3 nucleotides are TGTGCCAGCAGCTTAGAGAATAGCGGACTCTACGAGCAGTACTTC. Its translation is CASSLENSGLYEQYF.

The chain is built from TRBV7-9 and TRBJ2-4, with D unclear. The CDR3 loop spans 14 amino acids. The V end was cut by 3 bases, the J end by 6 bases, with 12 bases between. Germline CDR1 is SEHNR and CDR2 is FQNEAQ (reference sequence). The CDR3 coding sequence is TGTGCCAGCAGCTTTTTCGACGGACCAAACATTCAGTACTTC. It yields the protein CASSFFDGPNIQYF.

A word on this clonotype: A clone one base away is much larger, so this may be a read error. This sequence joins TRBV27 and TRBJ2-1, with D perhaps matching TRBD1 (6 bases). Germline V CDR1 and CDR2: MNHEY, SMNVEV (reference sequence). The CDR3 runs 15 residues. V dropped 7 bases and J dropped 4 bases, with 17 bases sitting between them. The CDR3 DNA follows: TGTGCCAGCATATCTCTAGGGACACTTTACAATGAGCAGTTCTTC. Translation gives CASISLGTLYNEQFF.

The genes are TRBV7-8 and TRBJ2-6; weak D call: TRBD2 (6 bases). V was cut by 3 bases and J by 2 bases, with 11 bases left in between. The CDR3 spans 16 residues. In germline, CDR1 is SGHVS, CDR2 FQNEAQ. The CDR3 DNA reads as TGTGCCAGCAGCTTCGCGGGGTGGCCTGGGGCCAACGTCCTGACTTTC. The encoded protein is CASSFAGWPGANVLTF.

This clonotype was counted only a few times. This chain links TRBV2 with TRBJ2-7; D perhaps matches TRBD1 (7 bases). CDR1 and CDR2 (germline): SNHLY, FYNNEI. Between the trimmed V and J ends, which lost 3 bases and 3 bases, there was a span of 12 bases. The CDR3 consists of 14 residues. The CDR3 is CASSERRDSYEQYF. CDR3 DNA: TGTGCCAGCAGTGAGCGGCGGGACAGCTACGAGCAGTACTTC.

The rearrangement joins TRBV2 to TRBJ2-7, with D hard to call. Germline V CDR1 and CDR2: SNHLY, FYNNEI. The CDR3 sequence is 10 residues long. The V gene lost 8 bases and the J gene lost 6 bases, with 8 bases spanning the gap. In DNA form, the CDR3 reads TGTGCCAGCGTTCTGGGCGAGCAGTACTTC. It specifies CASVLGEQYF.

A note on this clonotype: The junction shows a germline mismatch at one end, possibly a read error. The rearrangement uses TRBV27 and TRBJ2-7; D not resolved. CDR1 and CDR2 (germline): MNHEY, SMNVEV (reference sequence). The CDR3 sequence is 11 residues long. CDR3 DNA: TGTGCCTGCAGTTTATTACCCGAGCAGTACTTC. Amino acid sequence: CACSLLPEQYF.

The chain joins TRBV4-1 to TRBJ2-7; no firm D call. Per germline, CDR1 MGHRA and CDR2 YSYEKL. This CDR3 has 13 amino acids. The V end was cut by 1 base, the J end by 2 bases, with 6 bases between. For the CDR3, the DNA is TGCGCCAGCAGCCAAGGACTGGCCTACGAGCAGTACGTC. Protein: CASSQGLAYEQYV.

The chain has TRBV20-1 and TRBJ1-1, with D possibly matching TRBD1 (6 bases). Germline V gene data show CDR1 as DFQATT and CDR2 as SNEGSKA (reference sequence). V lost 2 bases and J 2 bases, leaving 12 bases between the germline ends. The CDR3 is made up of 14 amino acids. The CDR3, as DNA: TGCAGTGCTAGACCACCGACAGGCAACACTGAAGCTTTCTTT. Encoded protein: CSARPPTGNTEAFF.

The chain employs TRBV28 and TRBJ2-7; D possibly corresponds to TRBD1 (6 bases). Trimming took 4 bases from V and 3 from J, leaving 16 bases between them. There are 15 residues in the CDR3. CDR1 is MDHEN and CDR2 is SYDVKM in the germline V gene. CDR3 DNA: TGTGCCAGCAGTTCAGCACACAAAGGGGGCTACGAGCAGTACTTC. It yields the protein CASSSAHKGGYEQYF.

With regard to this clonotype: As the CDR3 is not closed by the conserved phenylalanine or tryptophan, this likely results from a read error. The DNA is omitted, as the CDR3 cannot be located on it reliably, and the CDR3 follows TCRdb's listing. The chain combines TRBV11-2 with TRBJ1-2; the D segment call TRBD1 is taken from the table without a DNA check. Germline lookup yields CDR1 SGHAT and CDR2 FQNNGV. The CDR3 is 13 residues long, counting both termini. This chain's CDR3 is CASSLAGDRARVI.

The chain has TRBV20-1 and TRBJ1-2; the D is unclear. The CDR3 runs 13 residues. V was pared by 3 bases and J by 1 base, with 9 bases between. The V gene's germline CDR1 is DFQATT and CDR2 SNEGSKA (reference sequence). The CDR3 sequence is CSASQYSNYGYTF. CDR3 bases: TGCAGTGCTAGCCAATACAGTAACTATGGCTACACCTTC.

The chain links TRBV6-1 to TRBJ2-2, with D possibly matching TRBD1 (6 bases). CDR1 MNHNS and CDR2 SASEGT come from the germline V gene. The CDR3 is 16 residues long. Trimming stripped 6 bases from V and 1 base from J, with 15 bases between. CDR3 bases: TGTGCCAGCAGCACAGGGATATTGGGGAACACCGGGGAGCTGTTTTTT. Protein sequence: CASSTGILGNTGELFF.

The chain uses TRBV11-2 and TRBJ2-1, with 9 bases lining up with TRBD1. CDR3 length: 16 residues. Trimming cost V 7 bases and J 5 bases; bases outside gene matches: 12. CDR1 and CDR2 from the germline V gene are SGHAT and FQNNGV. The CDR3, as DNA: TGTGCCAGCACCGGAGCCGGGACAGGGAGGAACAATGAGCAGTTCTTC. Protein sequence: CASTGAGTGRNNEQFF.

This chain links TRBV20-1 with TRBJ2-3, with D unresolved. This CDR3 region has 14 residues. The germline V and J ends were trimmed by 1 base and 2 bases, with 10 bases remaining between them. The germline CDR1 and CDR2 sequences are DFQATT and SNEGSKA (reference sequence). Here the CDR3 DNA reads TGCAGTGCTAGAGGATCCCCACTCACAGATACGCAGTATTTT. This sequence encodes CSARGSPLTDTQYF.

The chain links TRBV29-1 to TRBJ2-3, with 9 positions matching TRBD2. This CDR3 region has 15 residues. With 2 bases clipped from V and 2 bases from J, the junction kept 5 bases outside the gene matches. Germline V gives CDR1 SQVTM, CDR2 ANQGSEA. CDR3 loop: CSVERTSEDTDTQYF. Here the CDR3 DNA reads TGCAGCGTTGAAAGGACTAGCGAGGACACAGATACGCAGTATTTT.

The rearrangement joins TRBV12-3 or TRBV12-4 to TRBJ1-3; D is unresolved. The V gene lost 5 bases and the J gene lost 4 bases, with 15 bases spanning the gap. This CDR3 is built from 15 residues. CDR3 region: CASSNSDTLGNTIYF. The CDR3 nucleotides are TGTGCCAGCAGTAATTCCGACACGTTGGGAAACACCATATATTTT.

This clonotype was seen a handful of times. The chain recombines TRBV30 with TRBJ1-3; D is undetermined. Between the trimmed V and J ends, which lost 3 bases and 0 bases, there was a span of 6 bases. Germline-derived CDR1 and CDR2 are GTSNPN and SVGIG (reference sequence). The CDR3 contains 13 residues. CDR3 in amino acids: CAWSRGSGNTIYF. DNA of the CDR3: TGTGCCTGGAGCCGGGGCTCTGGAAACACCATATATTTT.

This clonotype was picked up many times. This chain uses TRBV6-1 with TRBJ2-1; 16 bases fit TRBD2. There are 15 residues in the CDR3. Germline V gene sequence: CDR1 MNHNS, CDR2 SASEGT. V was pared by 6 bases and J by 10 bases, with 6 bases of the junction left unmatched. CDR3 residues: CASSGTSGRAREQFF. CDR3 in DNA: TGTGCCAGCAGCGGGACTAGCGGGAGGGCCCGGGAGCAGTTCTTC.

The chain joins TRBV2 to TRBJ1-4; D is undetermined. V lost 7 bases, J lost 7 bases, and 10 bases lay in between. The CDR3 totals 12 residues. In germline, CDR1 is SNHLY, CDR2 FYNNEI. CDR3 in amino acids: CASNRRTEKLFF. The CDR3 region has the DNA TGTGCCAGCAACCGCCGGACTGAAAAACTGTTTTTT.

This clonotype was found many times. The rearrangement uses TRBV7-2 and TRBJ2-3; no reliable D call. V lost 5 bases and J 2 bases, leaving 11 bases between the germline ends. Germline V gene lookup returns CDR1 SGHTA and CDR2 FQGNSA. This CDR3 comprises 14 residues. The CDR3 spells CASSHKELTDTQYF. Written as DNA, the CDR3 is TGTGCCAGCAGCCATAAGGAGCTCACAGATACGCAGTATTTT.